Detailed here is one T cell receptor (beta chain). As yet, its antigen is unknown. The PCR contained 60 Vbeta and 13 Jbeta primers. Assay: immunoSEQ multiplex PCR; the TCRdb copy retains only in-frame clones and omits some. This sample has 110,000 to 150,000 clones, with under 90% found just once. The sample belongs to a study of cytomegalovirus exposure and HLA in healthy donors. The study, taken as a whole, reports: High specificity and sensitivity for cytomegalovirus status were reported for the classifier. A missense variant in DCLRE1C was later tied to TCR beta V- and J-gene trimming. HLA alleles showed associations with about 17,000 TCR beta sequences in a later analysis, at a 0.05 false discovery rate. Presence/absence analyses supposed approximately even sequencing depth among donors.

This TCR derives from a boy younger than 10 in good health and CMV-seronegative. Specimen: PBMCs.

In DNA form, the CDR3 reads TGTGCCAGCAGAGCGACAGGAGTATACTACGAGCAGTACTTC. Translated, it gives CASRATGVYYEQYF. J is TRBJ2-7 and V is TRBV6-1, with D maybe TRBD1 (6 bases). CDR1 and CDR2 from the germline V gene are MNHNS and SASEGT. The V and J ends lost 6 bases and 3 bases respectively, with 15 bases between them. This CDR3 comprises 14 residues.